This T cell receptor (beta chain) was sequenced for a study of blood T cell repertoires in COVID-19. About the research overall: Material from acute and convalescent COVID-19 was sourced from the United States, Italy and Spain. Sample material is recorded as cDNA or gDNA derived from T cells, B-cell-depleted T cells, or PBMCs.

The J segment lost 2 bases and the V segment lost 3 bases, leaving 8 bases of the junction unmatched. The germline V gene has CDR1 MNHNS and CDR2 SASEGT. The CDR3 is 16 amino acids. Profiled with immunoSEQ multiplex PCR; TCRdb holds only in-frame clones, not every one. The sample gives some 210,000 clones, around 90% of which show up once; 6.5% is in the top ten. V gene TRBV6-1 combines with J gene TRBJ1-1; 8 bases are shared with TRBD1. Sequencing input: peripheral blood. The clonotype was recovered from a man in his fifties or sixties who had recovered from COVID-19. Here the CDR3 reads CASSDRTGFFNTEAFF. CDR3 nucleotide sequence: TGTGCCAGCAGTGACAGGACAGGGTTCTTCAACACTGAAGCTTTCTTT.